The rows below give T cell receptor beta chains drawn from one sample of a study of T-cell memory formation after mild COVID-19. TCRdb called the 5' RACE reads again in MiXCR, with one record for every CDR3 protein. Among 300,000 to 400,000 distinct CDR3 sequences listed, approximately 27% were seen once. The specimen sequenced was PBMCs or a T cell subset sorted from them (not recorded which). These receptors were obtained from an adult woman who had mild COVID-19 (a few samples of this study predate the infection). Cell type and time point are not known. Both conserved end residues are part of each CDR3. Size tells how often a clone was seen (once, few, many) or the class of an expanded clone, and some rows leave it out.

>TRBV3-1|few|TRBJ1-1
CASSHSTGRNTEAFF
>TRBV29-1|.|TRBJ1-2
CSVELNYGYTF
>TRBV9|few|TRBJ2-7
CASSVVPSRYEQYF
>TRBV19|once|TRBJ2-2
CASSTGQVNTGELFF
>TRBV11-3|.|TRBJ1-1
CASSLDRGSNTEAFF
>TRBV11-1|.|TRBJ2-7
CASSLGTGGLHSYEQYF
>TRBV12-3/TRBV12-4|.|TRBJ2-4
CASSLRGGGKDIQYF
>TRBV21-1|.|TRBJ1-1
CASSKGAGRGYGNTEAFF
>TRBV7-3|.|TRBJ2-1
CASSSDGYSYNEQFF
>TRBV20-1|few|TRBJ1-2
CSARDPSQGYYGYTF
>TRBV5-1|.|TRBJ1-2
CASRPPPTGDYGYTF
>TRBV9|.|TRBJ1-6
CASSVASSVGSPLHF
>TRBV5-6|few|TRBJ2-5
CASSLGAAKGGTQYF
>TRBV5-1|.|TRBJ2-6
CASSLGGGGANVLTF
>TRBV20-1|few|TRBJ2-3
CSAHPYEREPDTQYF
>TRBV7-3|few|TRBJ2-1
CASTLRRTSGLNEQFF
>TRBV4-1|few|TRBJ2-3
CASSQELGLRKDTQYF
>TRBV29-1|.|TRBJ1-1
CSVDRLLELNTEAFF
>TRBV27|once|TRBJ2-2
CASSISPGQGAFGELFF
>TRBV6-1|.|TRBJ1-5
CASKTGVGQPQHF
>TRBV24-1|many|TRBJ2-2
CATSDGREHRELFF
>TRBV7-2|few|TRBJ2-1
CASSLAGSAGYNEQFF
>TRBV29-1|.|TRBJ2-1
CSVVRDSNEQFF